The following is a TCR beta chain sequence with its context. Its antigen is not identified. The CDR3 covers 14 residues. Germline loops: CDR1 LNHDA, CDR2 SQIVND (reference sequence). V shed 5 bases, J shed 4 bases, and the junction held 7 bases outside the gene matches. Both 60 Vbeta primers and 13 Jbeta primers went into the PCR. Produced via immunoSEQ multiplex PCR; TCRdb's table is partial and in-frame only. Among about 130,000 clones listed, 80% were seen once. This entry belongs to a study of cytomegalovirus exposure and HLA in healthy donors. Overall study results and limits: In a later analysis, a genetic analysis reported fewer productive-TCR N-insertions in an Asian-associated ancestry cluster than the cohort average.

Sample: PBMCs. The sequence was obtained from a man aged 25-40 years in good health and CMV-seronegative. The V call is TRBV19, the J call TRBJ1-2; 7 positions match TRBD1. As DNA, the CDR3 is TGTGCCAGTAGTGCCGGAGGGGGCATCTATGGCTACACCTTC. Translating it yields CASSAGGGIYGYTF.